Below are 8 T cell receptor beta chains sequenced from a single sample in a study of blood T cell repertoires in COVID-19. Libraries were prepared by immunoSEQ multiplex PCR; TCRdb keeps only in-frame clonotypes and omits some of them. Altogether about 47,000 clones are present, roughly 87% being singletons, with the ten largest covering nearly 7.5%. The sequencing input was peripheral blood. These receptors all stem from a man aged 55 to 69 with active COVID-19.

This chain links TRBV23-1 with TRBJ2-2; D perhaps matches TRBD1 (6 bases). TRBV23-1 is identified as an open reading frame with a role that is uncertain. The CDR3 has 16 amino acids. Trimming shortened V by 2 bases and J by 6 bases, and 16 bases separated the two germline ends. In nucleotides, the CDR3 is TGCGCCAGCAGTCAAGGCCCAGGGGAAAGCCCCGGGGAGCTGTTTTTT. This gives the protein CASSQGPGESPGELFF.

This chain uses TRBV12-3 or TRBV12-4 with TRBJ2-1; 8 nucleotides match TRBD1. This CDR3 spans 11 amino acids. The trim removed 8 bases at V and 15 bases at J, leaving 9 bases unmatched. CDR3 residues: CASDLRGRVFF. In DNA form, the CDR3 reads TGTGCCAGCGACCTCAGGGGGCGGGTGTTCTTC.

This chain uses TRBV6-2 or TRBV6-3 with TRBJ1-5; weak D call: TRBD1 (5 bases). This CDR3 has 15 residues. Germline CDR1 reads MNHEY; CDR2 reads SVGEGT. V lost 3 bases and J lost 4, with 13 bases in between. The CDR3 loop is CASSYTARGNQPQHF. The CDR3 DNA is TGTGCCAGCAGTTATACCGCAAGGGGTAATCAGCCCCAGCATTTT.

This chain uses TRBV28 with TRBJ2-1; 12 nucleotides align to TRBD2. This CDR3 has 16 amino acids. Germline CDR1 MDHEN, CDR2 SYDVKM. V was clipped by 5 bases and J by 4 bases; unmatched bases: 6. The CDR3 loop reads CASSPTSGGKYNEQFF. The DNA for the CDR3 is TGTGCCAGCAGTCCAACTAGCGGGGGGAAATACAATGAGCAGTTCTTC.

The chain links TRBV5-1 to TRBJ1-1; 7 nucleotides match TRBD1. Germline CDR1 is SGHRS and CDR2 is YFSETQ. Trimming cost V 2 bases and J 4 bases; bases outside gene matches: 8. There are 15 residues in the CDR3. The CDR3 sequence: CASSFNRGLGTEAFF. CDR3 coding DNA: TGCGCCAGCAGCTTCAACAGGGGTCTGGGCACTGAAGCTTTCTTT.

This clone has just one count. CDR3 DNA sequence: TGTGCCAGCAGTGACGTAACCTACGAGCAGTACTTC. Protein: CASSDVTYEQYF. The V gene is TRBV6-1, the J gene TRBJ2-7, with D hard to call. The V and J ends lost 3 bases and 2 bases respectively, with 5 bases between them. Per germline, CDR1 MNHNS and CDR2 SASEGT. The CDR3 totals 12 residues.

V is TRBV7-8 and J is TRBJ1-2; D is perhaps TRBD1 (5 bases). This CDR3 spans 15 amino acids. From germline, CDR1 is SGHVS and CDR2 FQNEAQ. Between the trimmed V and J ends, which lost 1 base and 1 base, there was a span of 10 bases. CDR3 sequence reads: CASSLGQGINYGYTF. CDR3 bases: TGTGCCAGCAGCTTAGGGCAGGGAATTAACTATGGCTACACCTTC.

The V and J genes are TRBV5-1 and TRBJ2-1; 11 nucleotides agree with TRBD2. CDR1 SGHRS and CDR2 YFSETQ come from the germline V gene. The CDR3 is 17 amino acids. V was clipped by 2 bases and J by 0 bases; unmatched bases: 4. Written as DNA, the CDR3 is TGCGCCAGCAGCTTCCTGGGACTAGCGGACTCCTACAATGAGCAGTTCTTC. Translation gives CASSFLGLADSYNEQFF.